This T cell receptor beta chain was captured in a study of blood T cell repertoires in COVID-19. On the study more broadly: The United States, Italy and Spain provided the acute and convalescent COVID-19 samples.

Per the germline V gene, CDR1 is SGHAT and CDR2 is FQDESV (reference sequence). V dropped 6 bases and J dropped 2; count of bases not matched to a gene: 0. The CDR3 length is 15 residues. Original handling: Amplification with reference gene primers provided the estimates of nucleated cell counts. Profiling relied on immunoSEQ multiplex PCR, and the TCRdb table lists in-frame clones only, not all of them. V and J calls and clone size are copied from that table; D and trimming were computed from the DNA. This sample has around 27,000 clones; about 91% occur once, and the top ten carry roughly a quarter.

This TCR derives from a human donor in a cohort sampled during active COVID-19. The chain recombines TRBV11-1 with TRBJ2-6; TRBD1 aligns across 11 bases. Sequences were obtained from peripheral blood. Here the CDR3 reads CASRGQGAGANVLTF. The CDR3 bases are TGTGCCAGCAGGGGACAGGGGGCTGGGGCCAACGTCCTGACTTTC.